The 21 T cell receptor beta chains below were found in one sample sequenced in a study of molecular identifiers for immune sequencing clone quantification. Each CDR3 protein gets one entry after TCRdb re-called the PCR reads with MiXCR. This table has approximately 670,000 distinct CDR3 sequences, 15% to 20% appearing once. The sample consisted of naive CD8+ T cells from blood, with Jurkat cell RNA spiked in. Subset here: FACS-sorted CD8+CD4-CCR7+CD45RA+ naive T cells. These TCRs come from a human donor in good health. Some libraries in this study had Jurkat cell RNA spiked in.

Many counts were recorded for this clonotype. CDR3 coding DNA: TGCAGCGTTTCCTCAGGGGGTACGAACACTGAAGCTTTCTTT. Residues: CSVSSGGTNTEAFF. The rearrangement uses TRBV29-1 and TRBJ1-1; 7 bases are a match to TRBD1. Germline CDR1 reads SQVTM; CDR2 reads ANQGSEA. There are 14 residues in the CDR3. J lost 1 base, V lost 5 bases, and 7 bases had no gene match.

For this clonotype: This may arise from a read error, as a much more abundant clone is one base away. The gene calls are TRBV12-3 or TRBV12-4 and TRBJ2-7; the D call may be TRBD1 or TRBD2 (5 bases each). This CDR3 comprises 12 residues. The CDR3 loop reads CASSGVGDERYF. As DNA, the CDR3 is TGTGCCAGCAGCGGGGTCGGGGACGAGCGGTACTTC.

This clonotype was detected ten times or more. The gene calls are TRBV4-2 and TRBJ2-5; 8 bases align to TRBD2. The germline V gene encodes CDR1 LGHNA and CDR2 YNFKEQ. There are 13 residues in the CDR3. V lost 4 bases to trimming and J lost 5 bases; unmatched junction nucleotides: 3. CDR3 nucleotides: TGTGCCAGCAGCCCGGGGGGGCTTGAGACCCAGTACTTC. It encodes CASSPGGLETQYF.

Comment on this clonotype: A much larger clonotype is one base distant, so this may be a read error. This chain links TRBV29-1 with TRBJ1-1, with D perhaps matching TRBD1 (5 bases). Per the germline V gene, CDR1 is SQVTM and CDR2 is ANQGSEA. This CDR3 has 13 amino acids. V lost 5 bases and J lost 10, with 20 bases in between. The CDR3 DNA is TGCAGCGTTATTACTTTTTCGACAGATGGAGCTTTCTTT. Its protein is CSVITFSTDGAFF.

Points on this clonotype: A single base separates this from a much larger clone, so it may be a read error. The chain links TRBV27 to TRBJ1-1; TRBD1 aligns across 10 bases. The V gene's germline CDR1 is MNHEY and CDR2 SMNVEV (reference sequence). This CDR3 has 14 residues. The CDR3 nucleotides read TGTGCCAGCAGTCAGACAGGGGGCTACACTGAAGCTTTATTT. This codes for CASSQTGGYTEALF.

In this sample, this clonotype turned up a few times. A much larger clone differs by one base, so this may be a read error. V and J are TRBV13 and TRBJ2-7; no clear D. The germline gives CDR1 PRHDT, CDR2 FYEKMQ (reference sequence). V was clipped by 4 bases and J by 4 bases, with 5 bases between them. This CDR3 is built from 11 residues. The CDR3 nucleotides read TGTGCCAGCAGCTGGAAGTACGAGCAGTACTTC. It encodes CASSWKYEQYF.

This clonotype was found many times. The chain couples TRBV4-1 to TRBJ1-3; possible D gene TRBD1, 5 bases. This CDR3 spans 18 amino acids. V was pared by 4 bases and J by 0 bases, with 19 bases between. CDR1 and CDR2 from the germline V gene are MGHRA and YSYEKL. CDR3 amino acids: CASSPPGTGESSGNTIYF. For the CDR3, the DNA is TGCGCCAGCAGCCCACCTGGGACCGGGGAAAGCTCTGGAAACACCATATATTTT.

The table lists this clonotype with many counts. The chain carries TRBV4-3 and TRBJ1-2; no firm D call. CDR1 LGHNA and CDR2 YSLEER come from the germline V gene. The germline V and J ends were trimmed by 3 bases and 0 bases, with 8 bases remaining between them. This CDR3 has 14 amino acids. CDR3 DNA: TGCGCCAGCAGCCATGATTACCCTAACTATGGCTACACCTTC. It codes for CASSHDYPNYGYTF.

This clonotype was detected many times. This chain's CDR3 is CAWSDIKGYTEAFF. The CDR3 DNA reads as TGTGCCTGGAGTGATATTAAGGGGTATACTGAAGCTTTCTTT. The chain carries TRBV30 and TRBJ1-1; D is perhaps TRBD1 (5 bases). The CDR3 spans 14 residues. The germline CDR1 and CDR2 sequences are GTSNPN and SVGIG (reference sequence). Trimming removed 1 base at V and 5 bases at J, with 14 bases between.

As for this clonotype: A read error is the likely source, as a far larger clone sits one nucleotide away. The V call is TRBV28, the J call TRBJ2-7, with 7 bases lining up with TRBD1. Germline V gives CDR1 MDHEN, CDR2 SYDVKM. CDR3 size: 14 residues. The trim removed 8 bases at V and 2 bases at J, leaving 9 bases unmatched. The CDR3 nucleotides read TGTGCCAGCTGCGCTCGACAGGGCCCCTACGAGCAGTACTTC. Its translation is CASCARQGPYEQYF.

This clonotype was seen ten or more times. The chain employs TRBV20-1 and TRBJ2-7; 10 bases align to TRBD1. CDR3 length: 13 amino acids. With 7 bases clipped from V and 0 bases from J, the junction kept 3 bases outside the gene matches. Germline V gene lookup returns CDR1 DFQATT and CDR2 SNEGSKA (reference sequence). The CDR3 DNA is TGCAGTGGTAGGGACAGGGGCTCCTACGAGCAGTACTTC. This gives the protein CSGRDRGSYEQYF.

There are many counts of this clonotype. This sequence joins TRBV20-1 and TRBJ1-1, with D unresolved. The CDR3 consists of 12 residues. The V end lost 3 bases, the J end lost 6 bases, and 11 bases lay between the germline ends. Germline V gene data show CDR1 as DFQATT and CDR2 as SNEGSKA (reference sequence). The CDR3 protein is CSASLVASEAFF. In DNA, the CDR3 is TGCAGTGCTAGTTTGGTTGCTTCTGAAGCTTTCTTT.

This clonotype was detected many times. This chain links TRBV20-1 with TRBJ1-2, with 7 bases identical to TRBD1. The CDR3 has 14 amino acids. J was trimmed by 4 bases and V by 6 bases; bases with no gene match: 11. Looked up from germline, CDR1 is DFQATT and CDR2 is SNEGSKA (reference sequence). Here the CDR3 reads CSADNQGTAYGYTF. CDR3 bases: TGCAGTGCAGACAACCAAGGGACAGCCTATGGCTACACCTTC.

This clonotype was detected ten times or more. The gene calls are TRBV5-5 and TRBJ2-7; the match to TRBD2 covers 7 bases. With 3 bases clipped from V and 2 bases from J, the junction kept 2 bases outside the gene matches. The CDR3 totals 13 residues. In germline, CDR1 is SGHKS, CDR2 YYEKEE (reference sequence). The CDR3 protein is CASSWEGTYEQYF. CDR3 DNA sequence: TGTGCCAGCAGCTGGGAGGGTACCTACGAGCAGTACTTC.

This clonotype has a count of ten or more. The rearrangement joins TRBV7-2 to TRBJ1-2; 9 bases are shared with TRBD1. V lost 4 bases, J lost 8 bases, and 8 bases stayed unmatched. This CDR3 has 14 residues. Per the germline V gene, CDR1 is SGHTA and CDR2 is FQGNSA. The CDR3 DNA is TGTGCCAGCAGCTCGGGACAGGGTCCCTTCGGCTACACCTTC. Amino acid sequence: CASSSGQGPFGYTF. Combining the CDR3 with reference TRBV7-2 and TRBJ1-2 gives the whole variable domain GAGVSQSPSNKVTEKGKDVELRCDPISGHTALYWYRQSLGQGLEFLIYFQGNSAPDKSGLPSDRFSAERTGGSVSTLTIQRTQQEDSAVYLCASSSGQGPFGYTFGSGTRLTVV.

The chain joins TRBV4-1 to TRBJ1-5; weak D call: TRBD1 (5 bases). Germline CDR1 reads MGHRA; CDR2 reads YSYEKL. This CDR3 contains 17 residues. Between the trimmed V and J ends, which lost 1 base and 2 bases, there was a span of 15 bases. The CDR3 coding sequence is TGCGCCAGCAGCCAAGTACCTGGGACGGGGGGCAATCAGCCCCAGCATTTT. It codes for CASSQVPGTGGNQPQHF.

The CDR3 spells CASSRDRGGGQPQHF. CDR3 DNA: TGCGCCAGCAGCCGAGACAGGGGCGGCGGTCAGCCCCAGCATTTT. The gene calls are TRBV4-3 and TRBJ1-5, with TRBD1 matching over 8 bases. The junction had 8 bases not matched to a gene; V was cut back by 4 bases and J by 6 bases. CDR3 size: 15 residues. Germline V gene data show CDR1 as LGHNA and CDR2 as YSLEER.

The table lists this clonotype with a few counts. This may be a read error: a much more frequent sequence differs by one nucleotide. The genes are TRBV20-1 and TRBJ2-6; 7 bases are a match to TRBD1. This CDR3 is 16 amino acids long. Germline V gives CDR1 DFQATT, CDR2 SNEGSKA (reference sequence). The CDR3 here is CSAKTDRTSGANVPTF. CDR3 nucleotides: TGCAGTGCTAAGACGGACAGGACCTCTGGGGCCAACGTCCCGACTTTC.

This chain joins TRBV7-9 and TRBJ2-6; unclear D gene. Germline V gives CDR1 SEHNR, CDR2 FQNEAQ (reference sequence). The CDR3 contains 17 residues. Trimming left V 0 bases short and J 0 bases short, with 9 bases between. The CDR3: CASSLAVKSSGANVLTF. In DNA, the CDR3 is TGTGCCAGCAGCTTAGCGGTTAAGAGCTCTGGGGCCAACGTCCTGACTTTC. The complete variable domain, with remaining parts taken from reference TRBV7-9 and TRBJ2-6, reads DTGVSQNPRHKITKRGQNVTFRCDPISEHNRLYWYRQTLGQGPEFLTYFQNEAQLEKSRLLSDRFSAERPKGSFSTLEIQRTEQGDSAMYLCASSLAVKSSGANVLTFGAGSRLTVL.

Details on this clonotype: A much larger clonotype is one base distant, so this may be a read error. The rearrangement joins TRBV2 to TRBJ1-4; D uncertain. The V end lost 11 bases, the J end lost 6 bases, and 28 bases lay between the germline ends. CDR1 and CDR2 from the germline V gene are SNHLY and FYNNEI. The CDR3 runs to 17 residues. CDR3 nucleotide sequence: TGTGCCGGCACCCGAACAAGGGATGCTCAGTGGGATGAAAAACTGTTTTTT. Translation: CAGTRTRDAQWDEKLFF.

Details on this clonotype: It may be a read error: a sequence one base away is much more abundant. V gene TRBV20-1 combines with J gene TRBJ2-7; 10 bases line up with TRBD1. The CDR3 is made up of 14 amino acids. Germline loops: CDR1 DFQATT, CDR2 SNEGSKA (reference sequence). The CDR3, as DNA: TGCAGTACTAGCCAAGACAGGGGGCCGGGCGAGCAGTACTTC. Translated: CSTSQDRGPGEQYF.